The T cell receptor (beta chain) under discussion was sequenced for a study of blood T cell repertoires in COVID-19. Overall study: T cells, B-cell-depleted T cells, or PBMCs provided the cDNA or gDNA that served as material.

The repertoire was sequenced with immunoSEQ multiplex PCR; TCRdb's copy has only in-frame clones and lacks some. The sample includes fewer than 250,000 clones, around four fifths of them seen just once. CDR1 MNHEY and CDR2 SMNVEV come from the germline V gene (reference sequence). CDR3 length equals 16 residues. After removal of 5 bases from V and 0 bases from J, the junction contained 8 bases not matched to a gene. The sample holds one count of this clone. Input material: peripheral blood. The V gene is TRBV27, the J gene TRBJ2-5; 8 bases map to TRBD1. This sequence originates from an older woman with active or convalescent COVID-19. DNA of the CDR3: TGTGCCAGCAGTCCCCCGACAGGGGAGTACCAAGAGACCCAGTACTTC. Its protein product is CASSPPTGEYQETQYF.